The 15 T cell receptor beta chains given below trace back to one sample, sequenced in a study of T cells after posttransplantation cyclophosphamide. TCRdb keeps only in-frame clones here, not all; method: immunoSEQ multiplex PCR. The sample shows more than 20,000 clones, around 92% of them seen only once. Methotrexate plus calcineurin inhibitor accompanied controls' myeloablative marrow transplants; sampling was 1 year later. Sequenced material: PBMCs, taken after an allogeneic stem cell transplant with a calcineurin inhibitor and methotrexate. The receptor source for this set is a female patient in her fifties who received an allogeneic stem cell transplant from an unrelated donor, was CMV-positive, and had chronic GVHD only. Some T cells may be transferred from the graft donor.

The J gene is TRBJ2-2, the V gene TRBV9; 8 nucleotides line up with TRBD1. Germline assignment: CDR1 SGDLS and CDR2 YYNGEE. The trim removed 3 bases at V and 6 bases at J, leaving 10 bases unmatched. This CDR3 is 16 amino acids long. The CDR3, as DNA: TGTGCCAGCAGCGGTCACAGGGGGATTGTGCCCGGGGAGCTGTTTTTT. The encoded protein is CASSGHRGIVPGELFF.

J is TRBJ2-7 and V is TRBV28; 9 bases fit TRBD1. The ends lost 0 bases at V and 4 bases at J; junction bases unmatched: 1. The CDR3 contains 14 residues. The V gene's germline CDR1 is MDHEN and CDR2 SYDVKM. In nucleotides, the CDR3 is TGTGCCAGCAGTTTATGGGGACAGGGTTACGAGCAGTACTTC. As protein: CASSLWGQGYEQYF.

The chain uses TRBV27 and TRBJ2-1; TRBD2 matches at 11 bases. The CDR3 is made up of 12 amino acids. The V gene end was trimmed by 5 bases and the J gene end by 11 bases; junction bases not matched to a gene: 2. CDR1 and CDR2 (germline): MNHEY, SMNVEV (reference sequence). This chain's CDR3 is CASSTSGRKQFF. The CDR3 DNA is TGTGCCAGCAGTACTAGCGGGAGAAAGCAGTTCTTC.

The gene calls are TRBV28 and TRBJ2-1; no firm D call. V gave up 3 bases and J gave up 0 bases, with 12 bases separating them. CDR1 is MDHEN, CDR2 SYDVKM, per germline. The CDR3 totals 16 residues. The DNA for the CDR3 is TGTGCCAGCAGTTTGCTTACTCCGAGCTCCTACAATGAGCAGTTCTTC. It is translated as CASSLLTPSSYNEQFF. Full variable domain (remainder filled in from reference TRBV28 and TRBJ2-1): DVKVTQSSRYLVKRTGEKVFLECVQDMDHENMFWYRQDPGLGLRLIYFSYDVKMKEKGDIPEGYSVSREKKERFSLILESASTNQTSMYLCASSLLTPSSYNEQFFGPGTRLTVL.

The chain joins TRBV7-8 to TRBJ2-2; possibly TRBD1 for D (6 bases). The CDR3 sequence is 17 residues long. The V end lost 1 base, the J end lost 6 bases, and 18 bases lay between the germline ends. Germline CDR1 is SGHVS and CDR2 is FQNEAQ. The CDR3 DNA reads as TGTGCCAGCAGCTTAGTTCCGGGGACATCGGACGCCGGGGAGCTGTTTTTT. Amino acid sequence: CASSLVPGTSDAGELFF.

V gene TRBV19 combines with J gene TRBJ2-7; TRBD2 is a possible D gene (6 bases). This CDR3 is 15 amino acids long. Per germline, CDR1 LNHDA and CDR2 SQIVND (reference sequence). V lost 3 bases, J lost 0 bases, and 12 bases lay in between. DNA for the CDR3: TGTGCCAGTAGTATCTCCAGCGGGTACTCCTACGAGCAGTACTTC. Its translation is CASSISSGYSYEQYF.

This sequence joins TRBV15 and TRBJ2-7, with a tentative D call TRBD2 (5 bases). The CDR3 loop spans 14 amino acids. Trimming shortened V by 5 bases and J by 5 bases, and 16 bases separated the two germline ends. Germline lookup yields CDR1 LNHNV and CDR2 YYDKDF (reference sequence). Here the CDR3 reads CATSPLGVSDEQYF. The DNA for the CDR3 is TGTGCCACCAGCCCACTCGGGGTTTCCGACGAGCAGTACTTC.

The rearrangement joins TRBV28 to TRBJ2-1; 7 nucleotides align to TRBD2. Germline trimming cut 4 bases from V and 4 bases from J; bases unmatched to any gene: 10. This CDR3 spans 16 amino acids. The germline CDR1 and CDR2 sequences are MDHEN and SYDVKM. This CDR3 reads CASSSHSAGVYNEQFF. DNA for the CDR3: TGTGCCAGCAGTTCACACAGCGCGGGAGTATACAATGAGCAGTTCTTC. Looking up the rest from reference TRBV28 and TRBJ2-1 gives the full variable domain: DVKVTQSSRYLVKRTGEKVFLECVQDMDHENMFWYRQDPGLGLRLIYFSYDVKMKEKGDIPEGYSVSREKKERFSLILESASTNQTSMYLCASSSHSAGVYNEQFFGPGTRLTVL.

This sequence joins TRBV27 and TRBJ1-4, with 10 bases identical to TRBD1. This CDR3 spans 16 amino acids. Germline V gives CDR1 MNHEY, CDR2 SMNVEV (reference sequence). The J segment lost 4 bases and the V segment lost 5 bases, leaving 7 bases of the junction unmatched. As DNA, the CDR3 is TGTGCCAGCAGTCTTGGGACAGGGGAGAATAATGAAAAACTGTTTTTT. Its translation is CASSLGTGENNEKLFF.

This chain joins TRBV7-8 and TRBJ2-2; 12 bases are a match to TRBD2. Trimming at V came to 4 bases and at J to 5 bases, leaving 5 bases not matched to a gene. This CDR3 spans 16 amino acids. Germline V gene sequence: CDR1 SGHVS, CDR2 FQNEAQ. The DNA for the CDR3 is TGTGCCAGCAGCTCGACTAGCGGGAGAGGTACCGGGGAGCTGTTTTTT. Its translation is CASSSTSGRGTGELFF. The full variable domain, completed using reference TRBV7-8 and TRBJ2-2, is GAGVSQSPRYKVAKRGQDVALRCDPISGHVSLFWYQQALGQGPEFLTYFQNEAQLDKSGLPSDRFFAERPEGSVSTLKIQRTQQEDSAVYLCASSSTSGRGTGELFFGEGSRLTVL.

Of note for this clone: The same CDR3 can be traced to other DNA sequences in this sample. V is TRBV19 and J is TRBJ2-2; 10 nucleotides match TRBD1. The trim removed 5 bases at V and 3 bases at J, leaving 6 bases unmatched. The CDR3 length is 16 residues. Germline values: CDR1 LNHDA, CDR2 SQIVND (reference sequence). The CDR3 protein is CASSARQGAYTGELFF. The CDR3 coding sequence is TGTGCCAGTAGTGCCCGACAGGGGGCTTACACCGGGGAGCTGTTTTTT.

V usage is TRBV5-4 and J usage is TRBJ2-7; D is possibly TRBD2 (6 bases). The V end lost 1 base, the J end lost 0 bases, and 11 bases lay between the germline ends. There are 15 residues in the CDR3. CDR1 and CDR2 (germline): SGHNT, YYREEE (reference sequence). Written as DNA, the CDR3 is TGTGCCAGCAGCTTGAGGGGACTTACCTCCTACGAGCAGTACTTC. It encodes CASSLRGLTSYEQYF.

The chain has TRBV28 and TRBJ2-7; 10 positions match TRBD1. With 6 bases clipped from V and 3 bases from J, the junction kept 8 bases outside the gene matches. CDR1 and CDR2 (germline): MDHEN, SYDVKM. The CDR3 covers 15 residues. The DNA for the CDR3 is TGTGCCAGCAGCCCGGACAGGGGGAACCGCTACGAGCAGTACTTC. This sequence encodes CASSPDRGNRYEQYF.

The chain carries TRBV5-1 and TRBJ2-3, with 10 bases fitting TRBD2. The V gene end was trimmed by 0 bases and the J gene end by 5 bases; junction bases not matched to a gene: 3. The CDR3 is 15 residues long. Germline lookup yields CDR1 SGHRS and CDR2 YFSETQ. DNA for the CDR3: TGCGCCAGCAGCTTGGAACTAGCGGGATTAGATACGCAGTATTTT. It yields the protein CASSLELAGLDTQYF.

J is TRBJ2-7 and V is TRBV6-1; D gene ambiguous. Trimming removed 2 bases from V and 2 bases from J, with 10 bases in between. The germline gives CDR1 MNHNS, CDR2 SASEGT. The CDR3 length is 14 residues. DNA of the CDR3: TGTGCCAGCAGTGAATCAGGTCAGCCCTACGAGCAGTACTTC. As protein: CASSESGQPYEQYF.